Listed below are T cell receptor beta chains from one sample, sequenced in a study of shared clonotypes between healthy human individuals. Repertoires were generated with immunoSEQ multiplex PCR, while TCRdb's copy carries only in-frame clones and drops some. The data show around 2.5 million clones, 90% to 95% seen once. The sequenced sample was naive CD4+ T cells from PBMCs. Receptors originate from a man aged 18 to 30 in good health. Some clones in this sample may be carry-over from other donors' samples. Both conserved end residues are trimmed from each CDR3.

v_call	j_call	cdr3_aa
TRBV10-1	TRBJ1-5	ASSLDSNQPQH
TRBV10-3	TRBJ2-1	AISEFVAPYNEQF
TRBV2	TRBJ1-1	ASRLDGNTEAF
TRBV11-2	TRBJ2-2	ASSPGGSGSGTGELF
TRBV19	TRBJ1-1	ASNPLGWMNTEAF
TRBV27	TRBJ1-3	ASSLTARGIGGNTIY
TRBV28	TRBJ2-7	ASSLPSGGAYEQY
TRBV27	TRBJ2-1	ASSSYREAGDGYNEQF
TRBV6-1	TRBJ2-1	ASSEGDSRYNEQF
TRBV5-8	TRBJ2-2	ASRRGRMSGELF
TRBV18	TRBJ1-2	ASSPPGQDFYGYT
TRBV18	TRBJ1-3	ASSLAQHIVSGNTIY
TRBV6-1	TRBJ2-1	ASSEMGGSSYNEQF
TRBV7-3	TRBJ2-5	ASSLNEGRAETQY
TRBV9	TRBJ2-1	ASSVLAGLAEQF
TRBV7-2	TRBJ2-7	ASSYGGVHENYEQY
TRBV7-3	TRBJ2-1	ASSFLGGRGNEQF
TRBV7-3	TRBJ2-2	ASSLRQPSRREGTNTGELF
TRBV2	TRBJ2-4	ASSLSRDRGVDIQY
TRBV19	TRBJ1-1	ASERAARRAEAF
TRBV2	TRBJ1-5	ASSKTVSNQPQH
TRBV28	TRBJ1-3	ASSARTGGSGNTIY
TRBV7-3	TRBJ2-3	ASSIGTSGRATQY
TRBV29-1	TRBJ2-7	SVLPPGALYSGTHEQY
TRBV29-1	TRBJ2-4	SVEAGDLYIQY
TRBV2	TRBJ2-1	ASGTRTGKNNEQF
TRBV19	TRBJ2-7	ASNQGTSSYEQY
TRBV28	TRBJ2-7	ASTKTLTRSYEQY
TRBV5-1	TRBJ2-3	ASSLVGGQGATDTQY
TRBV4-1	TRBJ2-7	ASILGYEQY
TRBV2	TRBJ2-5	ASSGPEGETQY
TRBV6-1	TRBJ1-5	ASTPQGSNQPQH
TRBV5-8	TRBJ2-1	ASRSTGYNEQF
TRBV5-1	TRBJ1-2	ASSSKDTQGNYGYT
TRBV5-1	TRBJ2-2	ASSTSAGFANTGELF
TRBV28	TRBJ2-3	AIRGTDTQY
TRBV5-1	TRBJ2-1	ASSNPTSSGYNEQF
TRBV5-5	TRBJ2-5	ASSPATTGGWETQY
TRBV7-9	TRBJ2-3	ASSLARGGKDTQY
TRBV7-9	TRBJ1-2	ASSHTGGAYGYT
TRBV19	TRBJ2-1	ASSNLRDLGTRRF